This note documents a single TCR beta chain sequence. One end of the junction does not line up with germline, which may come from a read error. CDR1 and CDR2 (germline): SGHVS, FQNEAQ. The CDR3 loop spans 14 amino acids. This entry comes from a study of blood T cells in healthy people across ages. Next came a second PCR, run for about 6 to 12 cycles, which used a sample-barcoded 5' primer along with a J-beta primer mix. Using its own MiXCR run on the 5' RACE reads, TCRdb lists one record per CDR3 protein. The table records 900,000 to 950,000 distinct CDR3 sequences, roughly 29% of them present only once. Every donor contributed roughly 10 milliliters of peripheral blood by blood draw. These records were also assigned to another study, of T cells of mothers and their children. That source adds: Nine systemically healthy Caucasian donors: three mothers, six children. Every microgram of extracted RNA entered cDNA synthesis, around 1.5 ug per 15 ul. For each mother, over 10 million TCR beta CDR3 reads were obtained, and for each child, roughly 3.2 million.

Sequenced: blood. The chain combines TRBV7-8 with TRBJ2-3, with unresolved D. This receptor was obtained from a middle-aged woman in good health. This chain's CDR3 is CVSSHRSPTDTQYF. In DNA form, the CDR3 reads TGTGTCAGCAGCCACAGATCTCCGACAGATACGCAGTATTTT.